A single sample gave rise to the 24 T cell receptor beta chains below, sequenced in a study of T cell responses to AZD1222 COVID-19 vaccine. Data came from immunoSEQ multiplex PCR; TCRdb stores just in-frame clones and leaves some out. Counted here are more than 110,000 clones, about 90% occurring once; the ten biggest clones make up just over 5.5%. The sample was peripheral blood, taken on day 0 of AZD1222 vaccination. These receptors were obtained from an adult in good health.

This chain's CDR3 is CASRQWGQGNTEAFF. CDR3 nucleotide sequence: TGTGCCAGCAGGCAATGGGGACAGGGAAACACTGAAGCTTTCTTT. The rearrangement uses TRBV6-5 and TRBJ1-1, with 9 bases identical to TRBD1. This CDR3 has 15 amino acids. Germline V gene lookup returns CDR1 MNHEY and CDR2 SVGAGI. Trimming cost V 6 bases and J 2 bases; bases outside gene matches: 7.

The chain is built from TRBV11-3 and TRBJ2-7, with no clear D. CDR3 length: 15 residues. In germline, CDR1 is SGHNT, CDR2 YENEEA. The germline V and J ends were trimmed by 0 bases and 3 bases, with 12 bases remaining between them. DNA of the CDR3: TGTGCCAGCAGCTTAGAGGCAGATATCCTCTACGAGCAGTACTTC. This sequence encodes CASSLEADILYEQYF.

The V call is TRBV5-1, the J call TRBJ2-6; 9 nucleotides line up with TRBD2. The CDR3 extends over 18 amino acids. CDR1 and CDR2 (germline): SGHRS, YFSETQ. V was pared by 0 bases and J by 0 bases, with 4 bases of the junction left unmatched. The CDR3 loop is CASSLVAGGLSGANVLTF. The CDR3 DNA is TGCGCCAGCAGCTTGGTGGCGGGAGGGCTCTCTGGGGCCAACGTCCTGACTTTC.

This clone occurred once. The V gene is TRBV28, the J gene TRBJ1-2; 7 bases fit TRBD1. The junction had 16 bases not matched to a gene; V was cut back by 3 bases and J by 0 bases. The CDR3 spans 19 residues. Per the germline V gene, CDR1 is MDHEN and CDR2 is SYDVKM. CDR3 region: CASSLIPTGPQLPNYGYTF. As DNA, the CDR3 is TGTGCCAGCAGTTTGATCCCGACAGGGCCTCAACTACCTAACTATGGCTACACCTTC.

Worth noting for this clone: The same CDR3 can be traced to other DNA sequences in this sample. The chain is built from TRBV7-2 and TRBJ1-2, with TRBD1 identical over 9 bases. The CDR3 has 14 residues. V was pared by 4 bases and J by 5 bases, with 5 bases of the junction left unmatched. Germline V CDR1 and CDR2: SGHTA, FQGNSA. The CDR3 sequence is CASSWGQGAYGYTF. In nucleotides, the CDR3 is TGTGCCAGCAGCTGGGGACAGGGAGCTTATGGCTACACCTTC.

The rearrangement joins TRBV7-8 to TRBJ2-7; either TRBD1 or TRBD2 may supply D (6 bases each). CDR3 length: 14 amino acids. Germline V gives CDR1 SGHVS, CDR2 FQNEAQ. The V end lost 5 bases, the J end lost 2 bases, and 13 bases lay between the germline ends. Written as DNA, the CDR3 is TGTGCCAGCAGCCGAGGGGGGAACACCTACGAGCAGTACTTC. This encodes CASSRGGNTYEQYF.

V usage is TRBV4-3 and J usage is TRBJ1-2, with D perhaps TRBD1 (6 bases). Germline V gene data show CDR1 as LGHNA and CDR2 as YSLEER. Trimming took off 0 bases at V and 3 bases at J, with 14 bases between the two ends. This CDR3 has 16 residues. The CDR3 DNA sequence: TGCGCCAGCAGCCAAGATTACCCAGGGGCGGACTATGGCTACACCTTC. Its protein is CASSQDYPGADYGYTF.

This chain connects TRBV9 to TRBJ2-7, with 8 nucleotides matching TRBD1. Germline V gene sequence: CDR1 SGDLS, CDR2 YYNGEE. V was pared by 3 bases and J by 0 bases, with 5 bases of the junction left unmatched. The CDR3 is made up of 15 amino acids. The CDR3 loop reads CASSAGGESSYEQYF. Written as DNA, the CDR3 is TGTGCCAGCAGCGCAGGGGGCGAAAGCTCCTACGAGCAGTACTTC.

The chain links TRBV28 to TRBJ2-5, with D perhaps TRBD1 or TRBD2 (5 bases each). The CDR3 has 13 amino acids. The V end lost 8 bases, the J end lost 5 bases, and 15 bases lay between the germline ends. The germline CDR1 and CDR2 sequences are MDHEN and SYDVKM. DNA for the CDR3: TGTGCCAGCCGACCCGACGGGACGGAGACCCAGTACTTC. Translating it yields CASRPDGTETQYF.

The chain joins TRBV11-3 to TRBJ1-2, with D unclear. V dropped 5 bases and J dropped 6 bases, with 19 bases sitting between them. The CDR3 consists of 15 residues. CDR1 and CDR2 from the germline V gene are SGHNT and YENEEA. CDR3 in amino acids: CASSRNGMSGNGYTF. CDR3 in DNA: TGTGCCAGCAGCCGCAATGGGATGTCGGGTAATGGCTACACCTTC.

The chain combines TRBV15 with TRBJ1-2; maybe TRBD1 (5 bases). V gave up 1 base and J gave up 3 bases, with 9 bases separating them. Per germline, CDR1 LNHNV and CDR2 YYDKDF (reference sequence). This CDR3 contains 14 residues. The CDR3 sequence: CATSRGGTDYGYTF. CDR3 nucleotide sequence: TGTGCCACCAGCAGAGGCGGGACGGACTATGGCTACACCTTC.

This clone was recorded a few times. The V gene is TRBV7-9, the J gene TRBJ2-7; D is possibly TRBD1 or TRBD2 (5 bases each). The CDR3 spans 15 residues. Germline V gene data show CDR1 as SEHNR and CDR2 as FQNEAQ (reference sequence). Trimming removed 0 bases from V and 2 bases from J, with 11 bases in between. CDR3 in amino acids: CASSLAGRGTYEQYF. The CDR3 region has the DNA TGTGCCAGCAGCTTAGCGGGACGGGGAACCTACGAGCAGTACTTC.

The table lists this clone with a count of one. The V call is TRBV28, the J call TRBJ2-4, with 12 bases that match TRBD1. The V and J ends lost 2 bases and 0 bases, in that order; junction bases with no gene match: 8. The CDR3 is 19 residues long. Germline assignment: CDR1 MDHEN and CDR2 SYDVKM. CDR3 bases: TGTGCCAGCAGTTTAGGCCGGGACAGGGGGCCGGGAGCCAAAAACATTCAGTACTTC. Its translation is CASSLGRDRGPGAKNIQYF.

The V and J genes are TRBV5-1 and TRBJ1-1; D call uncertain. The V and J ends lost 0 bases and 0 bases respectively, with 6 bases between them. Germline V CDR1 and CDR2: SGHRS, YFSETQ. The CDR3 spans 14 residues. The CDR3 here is CASSLDGMNTEAFF. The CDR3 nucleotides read TGCGCCAGCAGCTTGGATGGGATGAACACTGAAGCTTTCTTT.

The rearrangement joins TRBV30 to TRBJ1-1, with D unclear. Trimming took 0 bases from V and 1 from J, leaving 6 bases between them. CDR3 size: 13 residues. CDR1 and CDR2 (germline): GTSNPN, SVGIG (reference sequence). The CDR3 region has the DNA TGTGCCTGGAGTGTCGGGAGGAACACTGAAGCTTTCTTT. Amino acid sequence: CAWSVGRNTEAFF.

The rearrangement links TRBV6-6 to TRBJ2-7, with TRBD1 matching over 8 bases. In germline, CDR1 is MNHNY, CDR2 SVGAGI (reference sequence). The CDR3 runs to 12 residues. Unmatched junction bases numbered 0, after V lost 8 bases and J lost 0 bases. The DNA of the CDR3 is TGTGCCAGCGGACAGGGCTCCTACGAGCAGTACTTC. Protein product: CASGQGSYEQYF.

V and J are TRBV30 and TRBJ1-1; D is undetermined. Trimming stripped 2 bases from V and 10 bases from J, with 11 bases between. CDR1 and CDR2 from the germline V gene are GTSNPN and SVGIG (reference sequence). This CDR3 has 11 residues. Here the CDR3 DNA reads TGTGCCTGGAGTAAAGGCAGGCGAGCTTTCTTT. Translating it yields CAWSKGRRAFF.

The CDR3 reads CASSLWGVESGKPYEQYF. DNA for the CDR3: TGTGCCAGCAGCTTATGGGGGGTAGAAAGCGGGAAACCCTACGAGCAGTACTTC. This chain connects TRBV7-9 to TRBJ2-7, with 7 bases identical to TRBD2. The CDR3 length is 18 residues. V gave up 2 bases and J gave up 2 bases; unmatched junction bases: 15. The germline CDR1 and CDR2 sequences are SEHNR and FQNEAQ (reference sequence).

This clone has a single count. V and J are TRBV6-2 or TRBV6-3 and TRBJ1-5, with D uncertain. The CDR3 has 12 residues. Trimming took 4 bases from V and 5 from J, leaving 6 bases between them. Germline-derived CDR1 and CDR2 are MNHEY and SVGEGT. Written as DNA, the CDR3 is TGTGCCAGCAGTTTCCCGGATCAGCCCCAGCATTTT. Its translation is CASSFPDQPQHF.

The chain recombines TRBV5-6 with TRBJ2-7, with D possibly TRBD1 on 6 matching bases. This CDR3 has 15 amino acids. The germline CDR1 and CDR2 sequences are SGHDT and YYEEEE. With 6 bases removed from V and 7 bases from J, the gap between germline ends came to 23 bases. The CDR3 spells CASNTGWGSYSEQYF. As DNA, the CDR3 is TGTGCCAGCAACACAGGGTGGGGTTCGTACTCGGAGCAGTACTTC.

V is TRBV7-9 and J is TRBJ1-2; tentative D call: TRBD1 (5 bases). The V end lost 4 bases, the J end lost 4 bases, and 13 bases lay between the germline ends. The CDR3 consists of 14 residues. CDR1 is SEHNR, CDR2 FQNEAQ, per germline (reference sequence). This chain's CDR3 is CASSSRTSFYGYTF. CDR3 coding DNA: TGTGCCAGCAGCTCTAGGACATCCTTCTATGGCTACACCTTC. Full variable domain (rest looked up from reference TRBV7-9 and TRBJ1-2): DTGVSQNPRHKITKRGQNVTFRCDPISEHNRLYWYRQTLGQGPEFLTYFQNEAQLEKSRLLSDRFSAERPKGSFSTLEIQRTEQGDSAMYLCASSSRTSFYGYTFGSGTRLTVV.

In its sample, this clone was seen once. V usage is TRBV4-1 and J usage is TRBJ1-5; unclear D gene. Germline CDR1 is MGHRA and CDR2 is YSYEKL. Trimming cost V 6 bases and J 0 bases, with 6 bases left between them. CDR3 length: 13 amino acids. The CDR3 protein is CASSKFSNQPQHF. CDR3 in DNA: TGCGCCAGCAGTAAGTTTAGCAATCAGCCCCAGCATTTT.

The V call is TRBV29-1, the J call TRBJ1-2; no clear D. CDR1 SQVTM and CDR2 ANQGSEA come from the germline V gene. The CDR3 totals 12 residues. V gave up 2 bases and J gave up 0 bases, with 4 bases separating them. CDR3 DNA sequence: TGCAGCGTTGAAAAGTCTAACTATGGCTACACCTTC. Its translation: CSVEKSNYGYTF.

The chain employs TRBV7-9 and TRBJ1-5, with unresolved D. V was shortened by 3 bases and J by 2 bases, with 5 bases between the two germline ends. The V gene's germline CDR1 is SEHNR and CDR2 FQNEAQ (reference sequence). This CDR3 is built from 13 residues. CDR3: CASSFNGNQPQHF. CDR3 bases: TGTGCCAGCAGCTTCAACGGCAATCAGCCCCAGCATTTT.